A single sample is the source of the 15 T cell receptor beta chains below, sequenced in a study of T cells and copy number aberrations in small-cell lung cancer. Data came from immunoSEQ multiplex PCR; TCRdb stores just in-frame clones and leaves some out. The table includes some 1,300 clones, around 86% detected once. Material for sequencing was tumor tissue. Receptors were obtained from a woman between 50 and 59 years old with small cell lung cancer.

As DNA, the CDR3 is TGTGCCAGCAGTCCTAACCTGAGCGGGAACTCCTACAATGAGCAGTTCTTC. Its translation: CASSPNLSGNSYNEQFF. The chain carries TRBV2 and TRBJ2-1; 7 nucleotides align to TRBD2. Trimming removed 5 bases from V and 0 bases from J; junction bases left unmatched: 10. The CDR3 is made up of 17 amino acids. Germline V lookup: CDR1 SNHLY, CDR2 FYNNEI.

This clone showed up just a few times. CDR3 bases: TGTGCCACTCACTCTAGCGACACCGGGGAGCTGTTTTTT. Its translation is CATHSSDTGELFF. The V call is TRBV27, the J call TRBJ2-2; tentative D call: TRBD2 (6 bases). In germline, CDR1 is MNHEY, CDR2 SMNVEV (reference sequence). V gave up 10 bases and J gave up 3 bases, with 12 bases separating them. The CDR3 extends over 13 amino acids.

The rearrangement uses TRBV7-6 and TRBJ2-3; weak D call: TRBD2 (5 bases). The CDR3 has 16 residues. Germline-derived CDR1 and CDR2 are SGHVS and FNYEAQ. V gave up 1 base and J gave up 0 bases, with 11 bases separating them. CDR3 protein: CASSLEGGLSTDTQYF. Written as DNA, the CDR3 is TGTGCCAGCAGCTTAGAGGGCGGGCTGAGCACAGATACGCAGTATTTT.

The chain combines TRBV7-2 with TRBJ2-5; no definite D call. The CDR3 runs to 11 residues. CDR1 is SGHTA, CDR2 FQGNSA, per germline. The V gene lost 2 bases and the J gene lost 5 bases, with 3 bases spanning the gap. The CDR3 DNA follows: TGTGCCAGCAGCTTATTGGAGACCCAGTACTTC. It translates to CASSLLETQYF. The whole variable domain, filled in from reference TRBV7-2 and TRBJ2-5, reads GAGVSQSPSNKVTEKGKDVELRCDPISGHTALYWYRQSLGQGLEFLIYFQGNSAPDKSGLPSDRFSAERTGGSVSTLTIQRTQQEDSAVYLCASSLLETQYFGPGTRLLVL.

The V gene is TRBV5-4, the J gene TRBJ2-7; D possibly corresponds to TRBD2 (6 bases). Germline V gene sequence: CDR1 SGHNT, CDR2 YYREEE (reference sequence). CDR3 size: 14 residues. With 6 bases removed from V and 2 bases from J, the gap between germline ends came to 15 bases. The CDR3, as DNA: TGTGCCAGCAACGGTGGCGGGAACACCTACGAGCAGTACTTC. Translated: CASNGGGNTYEQYF.

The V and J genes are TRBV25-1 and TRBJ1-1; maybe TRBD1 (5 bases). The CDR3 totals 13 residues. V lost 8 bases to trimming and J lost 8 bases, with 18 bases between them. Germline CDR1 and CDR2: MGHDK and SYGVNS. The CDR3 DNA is TGTGCCAGCGACAGAGATGGGGAATCCGAAGCTTTCTTT. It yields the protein CASDRDGESEAFF. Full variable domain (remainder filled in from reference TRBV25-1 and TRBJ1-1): EADIYQTPRYLVIGTGKKITLECSQTMGHDKMYWYQQDPGMELHLIHYSYGVNSTEKGDLSSESTVSRIRTEHFPLTLESARPSHTSQYLCASDRDGESEAFFGQGTRLTVV.

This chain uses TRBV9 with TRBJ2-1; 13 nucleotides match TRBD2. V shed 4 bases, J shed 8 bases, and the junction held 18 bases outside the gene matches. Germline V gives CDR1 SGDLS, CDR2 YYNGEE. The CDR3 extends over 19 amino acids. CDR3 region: CASSPGASPGTSGTYEQFF. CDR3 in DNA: TGTGCCAGCAGCCCCGGGGCTTCACCGGGGACTAGCGGGACATATGAGCAGTTCTTC.

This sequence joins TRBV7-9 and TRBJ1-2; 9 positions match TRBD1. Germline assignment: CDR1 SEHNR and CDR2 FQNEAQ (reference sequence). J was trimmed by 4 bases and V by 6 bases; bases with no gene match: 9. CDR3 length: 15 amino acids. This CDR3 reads CASSSQTGGTYGYTF. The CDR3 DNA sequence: TGTGCCAGCAGTTCCCAGACAGGGGGGACCTATGGCTACACCTTC. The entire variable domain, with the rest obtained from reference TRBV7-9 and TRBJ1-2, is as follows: DTGVSQNPRHKITKRGQNVTFRCDPISEHNRLYWYRQTLGQGPEFLTYFQNEAQLEKSRLLSDRFSAERPKGSFSTLEIQRTEQGDSAMYLCASSSQTGGTYGYTFGSGTRLTVV.

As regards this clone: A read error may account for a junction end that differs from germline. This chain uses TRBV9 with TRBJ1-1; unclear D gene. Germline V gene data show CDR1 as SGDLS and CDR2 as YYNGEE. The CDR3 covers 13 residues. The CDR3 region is CASSVSRNTEVFF. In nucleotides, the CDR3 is TGTGCCAGCAGCGTGTCGAGGAACACTGAAGTTTTCTTT.

The CDR3 is CASSLAGRQPQHF. CDR3 nucleotide sequence: TGTGCCAGCAGCTTAGCGGGGAGGCAGCCCCAGCATTTT. The gene calls are TRBV7-2 and TRBJ1-5, with D hard to call. Germline CDR1 is SGHTA and CDR2 is FQGNSA. V was cut by 0 bases and J by 7 bases, with 7 bases left in between. This CDR3 comprises 13 residues.

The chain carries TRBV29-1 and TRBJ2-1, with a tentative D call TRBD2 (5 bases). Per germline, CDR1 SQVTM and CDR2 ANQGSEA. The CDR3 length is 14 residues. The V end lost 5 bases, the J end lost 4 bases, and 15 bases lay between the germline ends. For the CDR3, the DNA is TGCAGCGTTTCTCGGGAATTAAAGTACAATGAGCAGTTCTTC. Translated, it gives CSVSRELKYNEQFF.

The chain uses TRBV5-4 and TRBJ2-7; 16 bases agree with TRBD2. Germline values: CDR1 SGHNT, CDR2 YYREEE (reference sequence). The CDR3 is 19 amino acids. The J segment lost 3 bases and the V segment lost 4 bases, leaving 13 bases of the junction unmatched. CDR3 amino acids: CASSHLGLAGGPVVYEQYF. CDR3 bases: TGTGCCAGCAGCCATCTGGGACTAGCGGGAGGGCCTGTCGTCTACGAGCAGTACTTC.

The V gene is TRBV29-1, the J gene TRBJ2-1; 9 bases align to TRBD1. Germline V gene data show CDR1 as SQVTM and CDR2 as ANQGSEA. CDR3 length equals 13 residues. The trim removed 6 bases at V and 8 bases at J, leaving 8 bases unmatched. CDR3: CSVGTGLVDEQFF. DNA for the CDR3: TGCAGCGTCGGGACAGGGCTAGTCGATGAGCAGTTCTTC.

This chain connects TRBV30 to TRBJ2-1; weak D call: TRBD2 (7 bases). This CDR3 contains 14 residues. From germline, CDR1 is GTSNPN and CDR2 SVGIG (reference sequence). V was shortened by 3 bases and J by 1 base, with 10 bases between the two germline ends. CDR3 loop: CAWRGRGSYNEQFF. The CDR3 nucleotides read TGTGCCTGGAGGGGGAGGGGGTCCTACAATGAGCAGTTCTTC.

The CDR3 bases are TGTGCCAGCAGCGGAGATTGGGGGAAGAGCTCCTACGAGCAGTACTTC. As protein: CASSGDWGKSSYEQYF. The chain couples TRBV7-9 to TRBJ2-7; D might be TRBD1 or TRBD2, each matching 5 bases. The V end was cut by 5 bases, the J end by 0 bases, with 17 bases between. Looked up from germline, CDR1 is SEHNR and CDR2 is FQNEAQ (reference sequence). This CDR3 is built from 16 residues.